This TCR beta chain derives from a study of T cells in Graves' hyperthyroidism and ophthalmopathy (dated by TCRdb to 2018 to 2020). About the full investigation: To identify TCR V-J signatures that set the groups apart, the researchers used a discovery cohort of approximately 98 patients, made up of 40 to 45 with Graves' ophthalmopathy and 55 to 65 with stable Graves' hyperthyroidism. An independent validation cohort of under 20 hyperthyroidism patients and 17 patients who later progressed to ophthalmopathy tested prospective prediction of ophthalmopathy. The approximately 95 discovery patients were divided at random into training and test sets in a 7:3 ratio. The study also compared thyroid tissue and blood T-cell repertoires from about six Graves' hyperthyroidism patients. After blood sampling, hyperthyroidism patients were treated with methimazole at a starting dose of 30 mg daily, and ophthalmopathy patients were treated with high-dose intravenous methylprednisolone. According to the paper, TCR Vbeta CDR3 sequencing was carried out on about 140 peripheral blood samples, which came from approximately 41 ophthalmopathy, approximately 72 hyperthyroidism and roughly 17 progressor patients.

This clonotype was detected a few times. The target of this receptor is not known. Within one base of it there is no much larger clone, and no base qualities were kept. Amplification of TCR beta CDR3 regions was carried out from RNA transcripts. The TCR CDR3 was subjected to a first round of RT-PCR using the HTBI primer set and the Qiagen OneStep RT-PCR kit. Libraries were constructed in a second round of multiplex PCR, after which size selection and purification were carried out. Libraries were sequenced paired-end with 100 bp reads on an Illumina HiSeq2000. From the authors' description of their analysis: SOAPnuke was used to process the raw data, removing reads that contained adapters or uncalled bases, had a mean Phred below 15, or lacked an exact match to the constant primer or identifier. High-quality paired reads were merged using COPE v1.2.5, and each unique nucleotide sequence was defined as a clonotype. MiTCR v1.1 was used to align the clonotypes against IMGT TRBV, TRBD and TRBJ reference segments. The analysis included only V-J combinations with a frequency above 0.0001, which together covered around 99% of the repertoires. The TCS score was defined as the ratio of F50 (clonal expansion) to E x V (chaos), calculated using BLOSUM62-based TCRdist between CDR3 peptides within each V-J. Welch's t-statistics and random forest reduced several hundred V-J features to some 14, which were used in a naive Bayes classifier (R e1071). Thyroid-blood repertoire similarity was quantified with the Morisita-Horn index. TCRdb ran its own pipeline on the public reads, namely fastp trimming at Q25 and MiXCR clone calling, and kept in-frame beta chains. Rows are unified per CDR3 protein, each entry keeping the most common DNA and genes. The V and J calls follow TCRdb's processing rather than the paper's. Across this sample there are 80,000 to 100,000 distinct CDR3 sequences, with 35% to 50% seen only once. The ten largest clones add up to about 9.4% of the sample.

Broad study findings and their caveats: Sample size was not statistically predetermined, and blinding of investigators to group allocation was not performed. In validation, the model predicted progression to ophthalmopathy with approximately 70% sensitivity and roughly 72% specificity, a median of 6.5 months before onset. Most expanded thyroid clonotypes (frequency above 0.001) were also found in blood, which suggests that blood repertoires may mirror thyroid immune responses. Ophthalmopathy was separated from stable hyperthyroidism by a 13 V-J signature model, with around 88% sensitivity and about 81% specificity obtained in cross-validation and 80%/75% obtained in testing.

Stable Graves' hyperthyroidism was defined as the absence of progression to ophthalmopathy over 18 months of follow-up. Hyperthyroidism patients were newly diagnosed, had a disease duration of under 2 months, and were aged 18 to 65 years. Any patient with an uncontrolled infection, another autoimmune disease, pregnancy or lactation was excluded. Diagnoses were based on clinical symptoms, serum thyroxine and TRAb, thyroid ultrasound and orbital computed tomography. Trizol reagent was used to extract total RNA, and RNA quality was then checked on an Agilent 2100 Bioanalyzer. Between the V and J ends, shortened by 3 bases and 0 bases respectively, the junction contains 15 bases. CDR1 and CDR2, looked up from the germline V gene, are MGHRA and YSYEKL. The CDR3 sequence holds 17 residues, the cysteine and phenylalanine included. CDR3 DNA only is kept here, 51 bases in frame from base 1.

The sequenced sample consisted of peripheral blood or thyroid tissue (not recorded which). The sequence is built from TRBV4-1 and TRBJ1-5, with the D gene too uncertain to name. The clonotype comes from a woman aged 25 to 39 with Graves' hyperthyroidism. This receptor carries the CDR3 CASSQSFAGYSNQPQHF. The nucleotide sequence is TGCGCCAGCAGCCAGTCATTTGCGGGTTATAGCAATCAGCCCCAGCATTTT.